This is a list of T cell receptor beta chains from one sample in a study of blood T cell repertoires in COVID-19. TCRdb's table, derived via immunoSEQ multiplex PCR, lists solely in-frame clones and lacks some. The data contain around 310,000 clones, almost 90% of them singletons. Sequenced material: peripheral blood. The receptors stem from a woman in her forties with COVID-19, enrolled during active disease. Both conserved end residues are part of each CDR3. The D gene is left open where the match is weak. Not every row has a clone size; where given, it reads once, few, many or a size class.

d_gene,abundance,j_gene,v_gene,CDR3nt,CDR3aa
-,-,TRBJ2-5,TRBV3-1/TRBV3-2,TGTGCCAGCAGCCAATCTAAGTCCCAAGAGACCCAGTACTTC,CASSQSKSQETQYF
-,-,TRBJ1-4,TRBV9,TGTGCCAGCAGCGTAGGCGGATTCAATGAAAAACTGTTTTTT,CASSVGGFNEKLFF
TRBD1,-,TRBJ1-1,TRBV4-3,TGCGCCAGCAGACTATCCCCGGGACAGGGGGCTGGTACTGAAGCTTTCTTT,CASRLSPGQGAGTEAFF
TRBD1,-,TRBJ2-1,TRBV19,TGTGCCAGTAGTCCTTGGACAGGGTCCTACAATGAGCAGTTCTTC,CASSPWTGSYNEQFF
TRBD2,-,TRBJ2-2,TRBV29-1,TGCAGCGGACTAGCGGGAAACACCGGGGAGCTGTTTTTT,CSGLAGNTGELFF
TRBD1,-,TRBJ1-2,TRBV27,TGTGCCAGCAGTTTTATAAGAGGACAGGGGGCGAACTATGGCTACATCTTC,CASSFIRGQGANYGYIF
-,once,TRBJ2-2,TRBV5-5,TGTGCCAGCAGCTTGGGGGGGCGGCTTACCTCCGGGGAGCTGTTTTTT,CASSLGGRLTSGELFF
-,-,TRBJ2-7,TRBV27,TGTGCCAGCTCCCAGGGCTACGAGCAGTACTTC,CASSQGYEQYF
-,-,TRBJ1-2,TRBV6-5,TGTGCCAGCAGTTATGACGGTCCAGGGGCATCGTATGGCTACACCTTC,CASSYDGPGASYGYTF
-,-,TRBJ1-6,TRBV11-2,TGTGCCAGCAGCTTAGGAACAGGGAATTCACCCCTCCACTTT,CASSLGTGNSPLHF
-,-,TRBJ1-3,TRBV4-3,TGCGCCAGCAGCCAGAGAATTGGAAACACCATATATTTT,CASSQRIGNTIYF
TRBD2,-,TRBJ2-1,TRBV29-1,TGCAGCGCTGCCGGGAGCGGGACGACCTACAATGAGCAGTTCTTC,CSAAGSGTTYNEQFF
-,-,TRBJ2-7,TRBV12-5,TGTGCTAGTGGTGATAAGGAGAGCTCCTACGAGCAGTACTTC,CASGDKESSYEQYF
TRBD1,-,TRBJ2-5,TRBV5-1,TGCGCCAGCAGCTTGGTTGACAGGGTAGCAGAGACCCAGTACTTC,CASSLVDRVAETQYF
TRBD2,-,TRBJ2-4,TRBV2,TGTGCCAGCAGTGAAGGGGGGAGGGAGGTCAACATTCAGTACTTC,CASSEGGREVNIQYF
TRBD1,-,TRBJ1-6,TRBV25-1,TGTGCCAGCAGTGAGGCCCGGGGACAGGGGAATTCACCCCTCCACTTT,CASSEARGQGNSPLHF
-,-,TRBJ1-2,TRBV28,TGTGCCAGCAGTGTGACGGGGTATGGCTACACCTTC,CASSVTGYGYTF
TRBD1,-,TRBJ2-5,TRBV19,TGTGCCAGTAGGGGGGACAGCCAAGAGACCCAGTACTTC,CASRGDSQETQYF
-,-,TRBJ1-5,TRBV29-1,TGCAGCGTTGGGGGCGGGGAAAATCAGCCCCAGCATTTT,CSVGGGENQPQHF
TRBD1,-,TRBJ1-1,TRBV19,TGTGCCAGTAGTATAGCCTGGAAGGGGGCTCGGATGAACACTGAAGCTTTCTTT,CASSIAWKGARMNTEAFF
TRBD1,-,TRBJ2-7,TRBV7-2,TGTGCCAGCAGCTTCGCCCGGGACAGTGGCTACGAGCAGTACTTC,CASSFARDSGYEQYF
-,-,TRBJ2-3,TRBV6-5,TGTGCCACCCGGAGGGGCGCGGGAACAGATACGCAGTATTTT,CATRRGAGTDTQYF
TRBD1,-,TRBJ2-1,TRBV10-3,TGTGCCATCAGGGGGACAGACTACAATGAGCAGTTCTTC,CAIRGTDYNEQFF
-,-,TRBJ1-5,TRBV27,TGTGCCAGCAGTTTATTCAGCGCCAATCAGCCCCAGCATTTT,CASSLFSANQPQHF
-,-,TRBJ2-1,TRBV27,TGTGCCAGCATGGGGAGGGGGCAGGGGGCAGGCGATGAGCAGTTCTTC,CASMGRGQGAGDEQFF
-,-,TRBJ1-6,TRBV5-1,TGCGCCAGCAGCGTGGGGTCGGATTACGGGGTGAATAATTCACCCCTCCACTTT,CASSVGSDYGVNNSPLHF
TRBD2,-,TRBJ2-2,TRBV9,TGTGCCAGCAGCGTAATATGGGGGAGGGCCCCCGGGGAGCTGTTTTTT,CASSVIWGRAPGELFF
-,-,TRBJ1-6,TRBV6-2/TRBV6-3,TGTGCCAGCAGTTACGGGGCAGGGTGGTCCTATAATTCACCCCTCCACTTT,CASSYGAGWSYNSPLHF
TRBD1,once,TRBJ1-5,TRBV5-4,TGTGCCAGCAGCTCGCAGGGGGCAGGGAATCAGCCCCAGCATTTT,CASSSQGAGNQPQHF
TRBD1,-,TRBJ2-5,TRBV5-1,TGCGCCAGCAGCGTGGGACAGGGTCAAGAGACCCAGTACTTC,CASSVGQGQETQYF
-,-,TRBJ1-1,TRBV7-2,TGTGCCAGCAGCTACGACTTCCGGTACACTGAAGCTTTCTTT,CASSYDFRYTEAFF
-,-,TRBJ1-6,TRBV6-5,TGTGCCAGCAGGCGACAGAGCTCCTATAATTCACCCCTCCACTTT,CASRRQSSYNSPLHF
-,-,TRBJ2-5,TRBV6-5,TGTGCCAGCAGCTCAGGGACCAGGGGGACCCAGTACTTC,CASSSGTRGTQYF